One and the same sample provided the 3 T cell receptor beta chains below, sequenced in a study of blood T cell repertoires in COVID-19. Data came from immunoSEQ multiplex PCR; TCRdb stores just in-frame clones and leaves some out. The table shows around 350,000 clones, with around 90% occurring only once. The sequenced sample consisted of peripheral blood. The source of these receptors is a human donor in a cohort sampled during active COVID-19.

This clone appeared a few times. The chain uses TRBV7-6 and TRBJ1-5; TRBD1 aligns across 7 bases. This CDR3 has 15 amino acids. The J segment lost 7 bases and the V segment lost 5 bases, leaving 11 bases of the junction unmatched. From germline, CDR1 is SGHVS and CDR2 FNYEAQ. CDR3 sequence reads: CASSDHDRDIQPQHF. In nucleotides, the CDR3 is TGTGCCAGCAGCGATCACGACAGGGACATACAGCCCCAGCATTTT. Variable domain in full (rest from reference TRBV7-6 and TRBJ1-5): GAGVSQSPRYKVTKRGQDVALRCDPISGHVSLYWYRQALGQGPEFLTYFNYEAQQDKSGLPNDRFSAERPEGSISTLTIQRTEQRDSAMYRCASSDHDRDIQPQHFGDGTRLSIL.

The chain uses TRBV6-6 and TRBJ1-2; no firm D call. This CDR3 contains 13 residues. The V and J ends lost 0 bases and 5 bases respectively, with 7 bases between them. Germline values: CDR1 MNHNY, CDR2 SVGAGI (reference sequence). The CDR3 nucleotides read TGTGCCAGCAGTTACTCAGCCGCATATGGCTACACCTTC. Its protein is CASSYSAAYGYTF.

This clone appeared once. The V call is TRBV19, the J call TRBJ1-1, with D tentatively TRBD1 (5 bases). The CDR3 contains 16 residues. Trimming cost V 0 bases and J 5 bases, with 16 bases left between them. CDR1 and CDR2 from the germline V gene are LNHDA and SQIVND (reference sequence). The CDR3 nucleotides read TGTGCCAGTAGTATAGATTTACAGACAGCCACGACTGAAGCTTTCTTT. This gives the protein CASSIDLQTATTEAFF. The variable domain in full, with the rest retrieved from reference TRBV19 and TRBJ1-1, is DGGITQSPKYLFRKEGQNVTLSCEQNLNHDAMYWYRQDPGQGLRLIYYSQIVNDFQKGDIAEGYSVSREKKESFPLTVTSAQKNPTAFYLCASSIDLQTATTEAFFGQGTRLTVV.